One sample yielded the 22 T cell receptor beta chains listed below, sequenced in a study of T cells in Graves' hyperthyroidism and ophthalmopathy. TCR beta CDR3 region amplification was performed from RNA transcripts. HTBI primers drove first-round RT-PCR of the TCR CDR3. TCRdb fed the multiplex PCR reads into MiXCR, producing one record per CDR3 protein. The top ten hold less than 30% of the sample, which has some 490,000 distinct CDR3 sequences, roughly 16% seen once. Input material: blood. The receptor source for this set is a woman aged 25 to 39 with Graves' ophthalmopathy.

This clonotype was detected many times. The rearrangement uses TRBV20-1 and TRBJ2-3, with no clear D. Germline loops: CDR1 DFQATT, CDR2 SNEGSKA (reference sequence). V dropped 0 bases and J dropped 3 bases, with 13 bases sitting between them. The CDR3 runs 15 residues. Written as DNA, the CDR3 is TGCAGTGCTAGAGATAGGTTTGGGGTTACAGATACGCAGTATTTT. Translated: CSARDRFGVTDTQYF.

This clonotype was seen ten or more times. The CDR3 DNA follows: TGTGCCAGCAGCTTAGTGAGGGCGGGAGCAGGTGATACGCAGTATTTT. Its translation: CASSLVRAGAGDTQYF. J is TRBJ2-3 and V is TRBV7-2, with TRBD2 matching over 7 bases. CDR1 is SGHTA and CDR2 is FQGNSA in the germline V gene. V was pared by 1 base and J by 6 bases, with 10 bases of the junction left unmatched. The CDR3 is 16 residues long.

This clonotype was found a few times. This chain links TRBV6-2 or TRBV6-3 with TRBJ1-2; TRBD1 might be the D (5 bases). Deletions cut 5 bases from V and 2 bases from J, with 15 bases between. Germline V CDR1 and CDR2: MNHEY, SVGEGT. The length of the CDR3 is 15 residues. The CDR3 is CASSTDKAPNYGYTF. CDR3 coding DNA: TGTGCCAGCAGTACGGACAAGGCCCCCAACTATGGCTACACCTTC.

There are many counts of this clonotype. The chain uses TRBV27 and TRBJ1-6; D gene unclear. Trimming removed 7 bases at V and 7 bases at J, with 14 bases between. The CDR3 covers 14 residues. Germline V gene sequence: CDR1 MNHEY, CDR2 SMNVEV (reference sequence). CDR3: CASKWAVRNSPLHF. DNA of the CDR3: TGTGCCAGCAAGTGGGCTGTGCGGAATTCACCCCTCCACTTT.

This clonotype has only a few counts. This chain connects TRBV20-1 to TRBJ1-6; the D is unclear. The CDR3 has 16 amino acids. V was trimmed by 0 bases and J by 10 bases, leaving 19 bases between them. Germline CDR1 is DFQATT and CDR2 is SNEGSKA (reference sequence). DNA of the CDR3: TGCAGTGCTAGAGATGGCGCGGAGTCGGTGGGCTCACCCCTCCACTTT. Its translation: CSARDGAESVGSPLHF.

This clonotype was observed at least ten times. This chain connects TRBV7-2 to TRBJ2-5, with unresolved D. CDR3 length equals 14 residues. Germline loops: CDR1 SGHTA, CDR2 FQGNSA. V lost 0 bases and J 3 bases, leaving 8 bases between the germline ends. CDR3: CASSLARLEETQYF. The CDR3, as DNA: TGTGCCAGCAGCTTAGCGCGTCTCGAAGAGACCCAGTACTTC.

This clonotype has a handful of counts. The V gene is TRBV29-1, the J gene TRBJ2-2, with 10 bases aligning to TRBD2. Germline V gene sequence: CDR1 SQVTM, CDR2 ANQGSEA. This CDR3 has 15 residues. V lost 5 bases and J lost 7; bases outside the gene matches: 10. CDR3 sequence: CSVRRGLAGDGELFF. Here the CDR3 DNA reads TGCAGCGTTCGTCGGGGGCTAGCGGGGGACGGGGAGCTGTTTTTT.

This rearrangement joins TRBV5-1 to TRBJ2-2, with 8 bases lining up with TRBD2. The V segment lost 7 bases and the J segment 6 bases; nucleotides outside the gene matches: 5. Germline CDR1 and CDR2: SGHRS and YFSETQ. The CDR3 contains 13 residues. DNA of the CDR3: TGCGCCAGCGCGGGAGGCACGTCCGGGGAGCTGTTTTTT. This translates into CASAGGTSGELFF.

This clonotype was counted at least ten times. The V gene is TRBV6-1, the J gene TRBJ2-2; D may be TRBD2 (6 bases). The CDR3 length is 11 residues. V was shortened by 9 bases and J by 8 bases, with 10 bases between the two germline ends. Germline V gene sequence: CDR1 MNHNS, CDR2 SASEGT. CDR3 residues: CASREIGELFF. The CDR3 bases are TGTGCCAGTCGGGAGATTGGGGAGCTGTTTTTT.

The DNA for the CDR3 is TGTGCCAGCAGTTTACAGGGCGAGTGGGAGGGCACTGAAGCTTTCTTT. Translated, it gives CASSLQGEWEGTEAFF. The chain has TRBV28 and TRBJ1-1, with D possibly TRBD1 on 5 matching bases. The V gene's germline CDR1 is MDHEN and CDR2 SYDVKM. Trimming cost V 2 bases and J 4 bases, with 17 bases left between them. There are 16 residues in the CDR3.

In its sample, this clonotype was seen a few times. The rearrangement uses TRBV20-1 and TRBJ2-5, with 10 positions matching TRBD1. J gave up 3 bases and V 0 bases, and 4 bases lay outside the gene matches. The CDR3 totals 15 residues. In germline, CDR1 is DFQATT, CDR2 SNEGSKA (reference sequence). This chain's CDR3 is CSARDAGTGEETQYF. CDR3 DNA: TGCAGTGCTAGAGACGCCGGGACAGGGGAAGAGACCCAGTACTTC.

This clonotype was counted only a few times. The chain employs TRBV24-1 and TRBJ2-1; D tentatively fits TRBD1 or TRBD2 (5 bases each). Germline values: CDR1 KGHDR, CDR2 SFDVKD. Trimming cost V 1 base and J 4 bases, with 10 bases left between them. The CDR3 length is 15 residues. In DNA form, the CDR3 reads TGTGCCACCAGTGATTTTTGGGGGAAGTACAATGAGCAGTTCTTC. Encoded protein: CATSDFWGKYNEQFF.

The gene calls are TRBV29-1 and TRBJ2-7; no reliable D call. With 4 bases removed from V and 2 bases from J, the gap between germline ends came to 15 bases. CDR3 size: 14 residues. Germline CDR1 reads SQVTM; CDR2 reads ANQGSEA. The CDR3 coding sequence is TGCAGCGTTGTAGGCCAGCATGCTCCCTACGAGCAGTACTTC. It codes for CSVVGQHAPYEQYF.

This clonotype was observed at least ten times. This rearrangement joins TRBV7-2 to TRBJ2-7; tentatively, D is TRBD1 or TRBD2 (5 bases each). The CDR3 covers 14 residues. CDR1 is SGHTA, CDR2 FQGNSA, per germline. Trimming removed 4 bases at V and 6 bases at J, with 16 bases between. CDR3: CASSSRDAPREQYF. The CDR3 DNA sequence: TGTGCCAGCAGCTCCCGGGACGCCCCTCGCGAGCAGTACTTC. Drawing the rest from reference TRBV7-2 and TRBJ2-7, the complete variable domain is GAGVSQSPSNKVTEKGKDVELRCDPISGHTALYWYRQSLGQGLEFLIYFQGNSAPDKSGLPSDRFSAERTGGSVSTLTIQRTQQEDSAVYLCASSSRDAPREQYFGPGTRLTVT.

CDR3 sequence reads: CASSLVGGKQPQHF. DNA for the CDR3: TGTGCCAGCAGCTTAGTAGGAGGGAAGCAGCCCCAGCATTTT. This sequence joins TRBV11-2 and TRBJ1-5; D ambiguous. Trimming cost V 1 base and J 7 bases, with 11 bases left between them. The CDR3 contains 14 residues. Germline V CDR1 and CDR2: SGHAT, FQNNGV.

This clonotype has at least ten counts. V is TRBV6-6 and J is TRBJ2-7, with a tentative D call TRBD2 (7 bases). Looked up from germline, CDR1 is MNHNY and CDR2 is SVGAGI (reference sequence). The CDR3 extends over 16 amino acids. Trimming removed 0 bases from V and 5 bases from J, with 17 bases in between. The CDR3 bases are TGTGCCAGCAGTTACTCGATTCGGGGGGCGAGAAACGAGCAGTACTTC. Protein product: CASSYSIRGARNEQYF.

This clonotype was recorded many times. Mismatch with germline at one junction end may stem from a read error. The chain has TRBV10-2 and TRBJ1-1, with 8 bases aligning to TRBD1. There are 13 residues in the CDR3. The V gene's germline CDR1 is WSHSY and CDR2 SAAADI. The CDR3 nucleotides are TGTGCCAGCCTAGGACAGGGGAACACTGAAGCTTTCTTT. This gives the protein CASLGQGNTEAFF.

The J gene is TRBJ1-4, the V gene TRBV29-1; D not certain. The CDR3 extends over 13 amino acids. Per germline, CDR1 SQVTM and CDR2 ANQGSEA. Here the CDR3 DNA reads TGCACCGGGAGAAGTGCAACTAATGAAAAACTGTTTTTT. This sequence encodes CTGRSATNEKLFF. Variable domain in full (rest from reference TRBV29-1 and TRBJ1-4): SAVISQKPSRDICQRGTSLTIQCQVDSQVTMMFWYRQQPGQSLTLIATANQGSEATYESGFVIDKFPISRPNLTFSTLTVSNMSPEDSSIYLCTGRSATNEKLFFGSGTQLSVL.

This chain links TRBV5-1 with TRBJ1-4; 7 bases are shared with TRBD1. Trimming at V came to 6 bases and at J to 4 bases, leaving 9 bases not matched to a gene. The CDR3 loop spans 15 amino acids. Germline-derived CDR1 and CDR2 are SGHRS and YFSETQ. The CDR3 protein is CASTRDGTVNEKLFF. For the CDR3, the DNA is TGCGCCAGCACCCGGGACGGGACAGTTAATGAAAAACTGTTTTTT.

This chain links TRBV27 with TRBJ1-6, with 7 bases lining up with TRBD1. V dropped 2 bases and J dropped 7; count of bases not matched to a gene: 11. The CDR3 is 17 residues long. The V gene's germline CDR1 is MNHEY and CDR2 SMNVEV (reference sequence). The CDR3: CASSLDGQVGWNSPLHF. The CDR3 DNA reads TGTGCCAGCAGTTTAGACGGACAGGTTGGGTGGAATTCACCCCTCCACTTT.

The CDR3 sequence is CASSMMDRGYNQPQHF. The CDR3 DNA reads as TGTGCCAGTAGTATGATGGACAGGGGATACAATCAGCCCCAGCATTTT. The rearrangement links TRBV19 to TRBJ1-5; 9 positions match TRBD1. CDR3 length equals 16 residues. Germline loops: CDR1 LNHDA, CDR2 SQIVND (reference sequence). The ends lost 3 bases at V and 3 bases at J; junction bases unmatched: 6.

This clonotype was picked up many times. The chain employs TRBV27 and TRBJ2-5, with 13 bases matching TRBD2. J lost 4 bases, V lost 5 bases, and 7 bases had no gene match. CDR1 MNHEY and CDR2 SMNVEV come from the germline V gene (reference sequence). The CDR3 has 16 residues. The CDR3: CASSLGLAGAVETQYF. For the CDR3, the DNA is TGTGCCAGCAGTCTTGGACTAGCGGGAGCGGTAGAGACCCAGTACTTC.